This is a list of T cell receptor beta chains from one sample in a study of blood T cells in healthy people across ages. From the 5' RACE reads, TCRdb called clonotypes with MiXCR, one entry per CDR3 protein. This table has over 450,000 distinct CDR3 sequences, approximately 25% appearing once. These same records also appear under a second study, on T cells of mothers and their children.

The source material was blood. Receptor source: a boy between 5 and 17 years old in good health. Each CDR3 is given with its conserved first and last residue. The D gene is left open where the match is weak. Size tells how often a clone was seen (once, few, many) or the class of an expanded clone, and some rows leave it out.

V: TRBV28
size: few
D: TRBD1
J: TRBJ1-2
CDR3: CASSQTGRYGYTF
DNA: TGTGCCAGCAGTCAGACAGGGAGGTATGGCTACACCTTC

V: TRBV5-1
size: few
D: TRBD2
J: TRBJ2-1
CDR3: CASSSLAPNYNEQFF
DNA: TGCGCCAGCAGCTCACTAGCGCCAAACTACAATGAGCAGTTCTTC

V: TRBV5-1
size: NA
D: NA
J: TRBJ1-2
CDR3: CASSELTGSRRGYTF
DNA: TGCGCCAGCAGCGAATTGACAGGCTCCCGGAGGGGCTACACCTTC

V: TRBV20-1
size: NA
D: TRBD2
J: TRBJ2-1
CDR3: CSALSGITTSYNEQFF
DNA: TGCAGTGCTTTAAGCGGGATAACGACTTCCTACAATGAGCAGTTCTTC

V: TRBV7-3
size: few
D: NA
J: TRBJ2-1
CDR3: CASSLNQGSYNEQFF
DNA: TGTGCCAGCAGCTTAAACCAGGGTTCGTACAATGAGCAGTTCTTC

V: TRBV5-1
size: NA
D: NA
J: TRBJ2-5
CDR3: CASSPRGRSPQETQYF
DNA: TGCGCCAGCAGCCCTAGGGGCCGAAGCCCCCAAGAGACCCAGTACTTC

V: TRBV25-1
size: few
D: NA
J: TRBJ1-2
CDR3: CASSEPGDGYTF
DNA: TGTGCCAGCAGTGAACCTGGGGATGGCTACACCTTC

V: TRBV20-1
size: once
D: TRBD2
J: TRBJ2-1
CDR3: CSAREPGLAGGYNEQFF
DNA: TGCAGTGCTAGGGAACCGGGACTAGCGGGGGGTTACAATGAGCAGTTCTTC

V: TRBV4-1
size: NA
D: NA
J: TRBJ1-1
CDR3: CASSRRGTGGTEAFF
DNA: TGCGCCAGCAGCCGAAGGGGGACGGGGGGAACTGAAGCTTTCTTT

V: TRBV10-3
size: few
D: NA
J: TRBJ2-5
CDR3: CATQRGPGQETQYF
DNA: TGTGCCACGCAGAGGGGTCCAGGGCAAGAGACCCAGTACTTC

V: TRBV6-2/TRBV6-3
size: NA
D: NA
J: TRBJ2-7
CDR3: CASSYGSLYEQYF
DNA: TGTGCCAGCAGTTATGGGAGCTTATACGAGCAGTACTTC

V: TRBV3-1
size: NA
D: TRBD2
J: TRBJ2-3
CDR3: CANSLSRTSGRDTQYF
DNA: TGTGCCAACAGTCTAAGTAGGACTAGCGGGAGAGATACGCAGTATTTT

V: TRBV29-1
size: few
D: NA
J: TRBJ2-6
CDR3: CSVVMYGGANVLTF
DNA: TGCAGCGTTGTAATGTACGGGGGGGCCAACGTCCTGACTTTC

V: TRBV5-1
size: few
D: TRBD2
J: TRBJ2-5
CDR3: CASSLTSGRGETQYF
DNA: TGCGCCAGCAGCTTGACTAGCGGGAGGGGTGAGACCCAGTACTTC

V: TRBV12-3/TRBV12-4
size: many
D: TRBD1
J: TRBJ2-4
CDR3: CASSLTGVAKNIQYF
DNA: TGTGCCAGCAGTTTGACAGGGGTAGCCAAAAACATTCAGTACTTC

V: TRBV27
size: few
D: TRBD1
J: TRBJ2-3
CDR3: CASAGQGTDTQYF
DNA: TGTGCCAGTGCGGGACAGGGGACAGATACGCAGTATTTT

V: TRBV4-3
size: few
D: NA
J: TRBJ2-2
CDR3: CASSQDYIAYRAHTGELFF
DNA: TGCGCCAGCAGCCAAGATTATATTGCGTATCGAGCTCACACCGGGGAGCTGTTTTTT

V: TRBV21-1
size: few
D: NA
J: TRBJ1-6
CDR3: CASSKRGQGLAPPKYNSPLHF
DNA: TGTGCCAGCAGCAAACGGGGACAGGGTTTAGCCCCGCCAAAATATAATTCACCCCTCCACTTT

V: TRBV7-8
size: NA
D: NA
J: TRBJ2-2
CDR3: CASSSGRLVNTGELFF
DNA: TGTGCCAGCAGCTCTGGACGGCTTGTTAACACCGGGGAGCTGTTTTTT

V: TRBV7-3
size: NA
D: NA
J: TRBJ2-7
CDR3: CASSPSIGSYEQYF
DNA: TGTGCCAGCAGCCCCAGTATCGGCTCCTACGAGCAGTACTTC

V: TRBV5-1
size: NA
D: TRBD2
J: TRBJ2-2
CDR3: CASSLAGGIGELFF
DNA: TGCGCCAGCAGCTTAGCGGGAGGAATCGGGGAGCTGTTTTTT

V: TRBV29-1
size: few
D: TRBD1
J: TRBJ2-1
CDR3: CSVPGQSSYNEQFF
DNA: TGCAGCGTCCCGGGACAGAGCTCCTACAATGAGCAGTTCTTC

V: TRBV10-3
size: NA
D: NA
J: TRBJ1-1
CDR3: CAIGTQNMNTEAFF
DNA: TGTGCCATCGGTACTCAGAATATGAACACTGAAGCTTTCTTT

V: TRBV28
size: NA
D: TRBD1
J: TRBJ2-1
CDR3: CASSSDREGPLYNEQFF
DNA: TGTGCCAGCAGTTCGGACAGGGAAGGACCGCTCTACAATGAGCAGTTCTTC

V: TRBV18
size: NA
D: TRBD1
J: TRBJ1-4
CDR3: CASSPRIGPDREEKLFF
DNA: TGTGCCAGCTCACCAAGGATTGGCCCGGACAGGGAAGAAAAACTGTTTTTT

V: TRBV6-5
size: NA
D: NA
J: TRBJ1-1
CDR3: CASSYQGSGTEAFF
DNA: TGTGCCAGCAGTTACCAGGGCTCGGGTACTGAAGCTTTCTTT

V: TRBV20-1
size: NA
D: NA
J: TRBJ2-3
CDR3: CSARGIGPSTDTQYF
DNA: TGCAGTGCTAGGGGGATCGGTCCTAGCACAGATACGCAGTATTTT

V: TRBV9
size: NA
D: NA
J: TRBJ2-2
CDR3: CASRPKLSATGELFF
DNA: TGTGCCAGCAGACCCAAACTCTCGGCCACCGGGGAGCTGTTTTTT

V: TRBV21-1
size: NA
D: NA
J: TRBJ1-1
CDR3: CASSKGKCEAFF
DNA: TGTGCCAGCAGCAAAGGAAAGTGCGAAGCTTTCTTT

V: TRBV5-1
size: once
D: TRBD2
J: TRBJ2-1
CDR3: CASSLSGRRDNEQFF
DNA: TGCGCCAGCAGCTTAAGCGGGAGAAGGGATAATGAGCAGTTCTTC

V: TRBV28
size: many
D: NA
J: TRBJ1-2
CDR3: CASIMTGANYGYTF
DNA: TGTGCCAGCATTATGACAGGAGCTAACTATGGCTACACCTTC

V: TRBV7-2
size: few
D: NA
J: TRBJ2-7
CDR3: CASSLGSWIREGQYF
DNA: TGTGCCAGCAGCTTAGGTTCCTGGATAAGGGAAGGGCAGTACTTC

V: TRBV20-1
size: NA
D: NA
J: TRBJ2-7
CDR3: CSARDADSRYSYEQYF
DNA: TGCAGTGCTAGAGATGCGGATAGCCGCTATTCCTACGAGCAGTACTTC

V: TRBV7-2
size: few
D: TRBD1
J: TRBJ1-4
CDR3: CASSLVDRGRPGEKLFF
DNA: TGTGCCAGCAGCTTAGTAGACAGGGGGCGCCCCGGGGAAAAACTGTTTTTT

V: TRBV20-1
size: NA
D: NA
J: TRBJ2-1
CDR3: CSARVSRGNYNEQFF
DNA: TGCAGTGCTAGAGTATCGAGGGGGAACTACAATGAGCAGTTCTTC

V: TRBV19
size: NA
D: TRBD1
J: TRBJ1-1
CDR3: CASFTGGNTEAFF
DNA: TGTGCCAGTTTTACAGGGGGCAACACTGAAGCTTTCTTT

V: TRBV14
size: NA
D: TRBD1
J: TRBJ2-2
CDR3: CARHGTGNTGELFF
DNA: TGTGCCAGACACGGGACAGGGAACACCGGGGAGCTGTTTTTT

V: TRBV3-1
size: few
D: NA
J: TRBJ2-7
CDR3: CASSHGVSRLDYEQYF
DNA: TGTGCCAGCAGCCATGGGGTTAGCAGACTCGACTACGAGCAGTACTTC

V: TRBV20-1
size: few
D: TRBD2
J: TRBJ2-5
CDR3: CSAYGTSGQETQYF
DNA: TGCAGTGCTTACGGGACTAGCGGGCAAGAGACCCAGTACTTC

V: TRBV7-9
size: NA
D: NA
J: TRBJ2-4
CDR3: CASSPRDGVAKNIQYF
DNA: TGTGCCAGCAGCCCCAGAGATGGAGTAGCCAAAAACATTCAGTACTTC

V: TRBV2
size: few
D: NA
J: TRBJ2-7
CDR3: CASRDTGSEQYF
DNA: TGTGCCAGCAGAGACACGGGCTCCGAGCAGTACTTC